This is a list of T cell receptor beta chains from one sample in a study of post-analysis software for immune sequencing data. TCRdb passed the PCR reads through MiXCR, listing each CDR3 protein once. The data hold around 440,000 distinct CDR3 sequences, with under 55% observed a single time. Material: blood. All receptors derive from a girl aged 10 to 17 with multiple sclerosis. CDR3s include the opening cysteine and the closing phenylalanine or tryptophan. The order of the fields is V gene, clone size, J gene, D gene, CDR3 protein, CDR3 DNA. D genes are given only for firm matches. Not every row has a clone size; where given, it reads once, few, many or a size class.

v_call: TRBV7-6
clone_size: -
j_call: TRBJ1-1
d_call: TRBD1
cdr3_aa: CASSAPNTGDPDTEAFF
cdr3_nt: TGTGCCAGCAGCGCACCTAACACAGGGGACCCGGACACTGAAGCTTTCTTT

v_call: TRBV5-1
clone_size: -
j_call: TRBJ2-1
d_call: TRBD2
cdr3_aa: CASSPLAEITYNEQFF
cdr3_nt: TGCGCCAGCAGCCCGCTAGCGGAGATAACCTACAATGAGCAGTTCTTC

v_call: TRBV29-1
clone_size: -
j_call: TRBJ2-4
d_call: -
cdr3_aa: CSVEVGTGDQYF
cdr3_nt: TGCAGCGTTGAAGTCGGGACCGGGGATCAGTACTTC

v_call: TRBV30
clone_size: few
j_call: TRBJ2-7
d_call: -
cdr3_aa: CAWSISDSYEQYF
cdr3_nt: TGTGCCTGGAGTATCAGCGACTCCTACGAGCAGTACTTC

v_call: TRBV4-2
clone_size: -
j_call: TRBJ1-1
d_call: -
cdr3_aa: CASSQPGLNTEAFF
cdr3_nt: TGTGCCAGCAGCCAACCAGGACTGAACACTGAAGCTTTCTTT

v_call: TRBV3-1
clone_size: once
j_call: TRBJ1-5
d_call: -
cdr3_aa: CASSQTTGPNQPQHF
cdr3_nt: TGTGCCAGCAGCCAAACCACAGGGCCCAATCAGCCCCAGCATTTT

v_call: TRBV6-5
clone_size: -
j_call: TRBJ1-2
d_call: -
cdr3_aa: CASSYKLGNYGYTF
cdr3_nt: TGTGCCAGTAGTTACAAGTTGGGGAACTATGGCTACACCTTC

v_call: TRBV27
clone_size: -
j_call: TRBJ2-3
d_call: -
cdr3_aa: CASSPLGAGRAGTQYF
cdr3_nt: TGTGCCAGCAGTCCCCTAGGGGCGGGCCGCGCGGGTACGCAGTATTTT

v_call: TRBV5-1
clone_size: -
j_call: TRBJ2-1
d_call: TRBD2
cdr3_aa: CASSLRTSGMYNEQFF
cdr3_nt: TGCGCCAGCAGCCTCAGGACTAGCGGGATGTACAATGAGCAGTTCTTC

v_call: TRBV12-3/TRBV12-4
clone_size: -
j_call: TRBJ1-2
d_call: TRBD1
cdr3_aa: CASSPRQGNNYGYTF
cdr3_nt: TGTGCCAGCAGTCCCAGACAGGGCAATAACTATGGCTACACCTTC

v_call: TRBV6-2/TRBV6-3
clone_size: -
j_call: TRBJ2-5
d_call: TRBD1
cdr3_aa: CASSYSGTGGFQETQYF
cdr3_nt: TGTGCCAGCAGTTACTCCGGGACAGGGGGCTTCCAAGAGACCCAGTACTTC

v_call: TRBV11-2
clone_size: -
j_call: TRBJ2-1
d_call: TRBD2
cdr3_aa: CASSLRIRTSGRAEVSYNEQFF
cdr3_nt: TGTGCCAGCAGCTTACGGATAAGGACTAGCGGGAGGGCCGAAGTCTCCTACAATGAGCAGTTCTTC

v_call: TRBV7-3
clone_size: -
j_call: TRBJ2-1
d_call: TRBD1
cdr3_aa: CVSSRQGKGDNEQFF
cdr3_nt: TGTGTCAGCAGCAGACAGGGTAAGGGGGACAATGAGCAGTTCTTC

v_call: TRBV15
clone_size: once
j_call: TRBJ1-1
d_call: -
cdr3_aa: CATSGTGEGYTEAFF
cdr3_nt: TGTGCCACCAGCGGGACTGGGGAAGGGTACACTGAAGCTTTCTTT

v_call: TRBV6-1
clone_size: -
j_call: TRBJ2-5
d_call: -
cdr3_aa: CASRRVGAGIRETQYF
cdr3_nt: TGTGCCAGCAGAAGAGTGGGGGCCGGGATTCGGGAGACCCAGTACTTC

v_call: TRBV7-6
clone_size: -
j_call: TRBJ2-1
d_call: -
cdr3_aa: CASSLGLTVNEQFF
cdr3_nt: TGTGCCAGCAGCTTAGGTTTGACGGTTAATGAGCAGTTCTTC

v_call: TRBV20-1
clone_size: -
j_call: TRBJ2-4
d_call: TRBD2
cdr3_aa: CSARESGTSGRWVAKNIQYF
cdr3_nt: TGCAGTGCTAGGGAATCAGGGACTAGCGGGAGATGGGTAGCCAAAAACATTCAGTACTTC

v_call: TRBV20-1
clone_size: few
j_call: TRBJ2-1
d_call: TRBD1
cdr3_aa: CSAQWTGGWDEQFF
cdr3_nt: TGCAGTGCTCAGTGGACAGGCGGTTGGGATGAGCAGTTCTTC

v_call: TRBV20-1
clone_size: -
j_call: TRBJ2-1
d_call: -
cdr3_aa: CSASDSRDYNEQFF
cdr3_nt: TGCAGTGCTAGCGACTCGCGAGACTACAATGAGCAGTTCTTC

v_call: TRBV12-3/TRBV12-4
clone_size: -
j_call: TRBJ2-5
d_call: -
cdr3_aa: CASRDPGTTQYF
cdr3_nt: TGTGCCAGCAGGGACCCCGGGACAACCCAGTACTTC

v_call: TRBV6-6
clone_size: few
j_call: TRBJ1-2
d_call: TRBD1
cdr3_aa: CASTVGTGQTYGYTF
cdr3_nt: TGTGCCAGTACCGTTGGGACAGGGCAGACCTATGGCTACACCTTC

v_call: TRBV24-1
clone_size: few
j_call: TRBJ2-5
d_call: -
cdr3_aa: CATSDQYQETQYF
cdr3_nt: TGTGCCACCAGTGACCAGTACCAAGAGACCCAGTACTTC

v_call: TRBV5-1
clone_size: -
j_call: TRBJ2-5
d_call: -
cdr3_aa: CASSTLGQETQYF
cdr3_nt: TGCGCCAGCAGCACACTTGGACAAGAGACCCAGTACTTC

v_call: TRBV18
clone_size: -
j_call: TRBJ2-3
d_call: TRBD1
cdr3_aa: CASSPDGTATDTQYF
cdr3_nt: TGTGCCAGCTCACCTGACGGGACAGCCACAGATACGCAGTATTTT

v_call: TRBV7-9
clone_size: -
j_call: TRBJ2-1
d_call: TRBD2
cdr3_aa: CASSFTTSGRQHGQFF
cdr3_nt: TGTGCCAGCAGCTTTACGACTAGCGGGAGACAGCATGGGCAGTTCTTC

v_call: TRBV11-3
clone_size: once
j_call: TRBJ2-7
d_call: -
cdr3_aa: CASSPDSNSYEQYF
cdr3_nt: TGTGCCAGCAGTCCGGACAGTAATTCCTACGAGCAGTACTTC

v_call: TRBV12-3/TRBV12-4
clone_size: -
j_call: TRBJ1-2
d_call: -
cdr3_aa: CASSLGFLYGYTF
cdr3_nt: TGTGCCAGCAGTTTAGGATTTCTATATGGCTACACCTTC

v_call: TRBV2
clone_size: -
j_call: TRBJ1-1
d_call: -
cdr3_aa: CASSEENISEAFF
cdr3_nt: TGTGCCAGCAGTGAAGAGAATATATCAGAAGCTTTCTTT

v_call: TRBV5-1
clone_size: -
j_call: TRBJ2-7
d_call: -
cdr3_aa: CASSLSSSSGANFYEQYF
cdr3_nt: TGCGCCAGCAGCTTGTCCTCTTCGTCAGGGGCAAATTTCTACGAGCAGTACTTC

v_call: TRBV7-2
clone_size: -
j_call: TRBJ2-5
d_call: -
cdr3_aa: CASSFYDPLYSYGQYF
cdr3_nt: TGTGCCAGCAGCTTCTATGATCCCCTTTACTCCTACGGGCAGTACTTC

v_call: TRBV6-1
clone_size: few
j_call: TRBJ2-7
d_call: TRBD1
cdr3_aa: CASRTNTGQGMNYEQYF
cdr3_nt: TGTGCCAGCAGGACAAACACCGGACAGGGAATGAACTACGAGCAGTACTTC

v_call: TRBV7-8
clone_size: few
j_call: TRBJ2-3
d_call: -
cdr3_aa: CASSRDGRSTDTQYF
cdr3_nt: TGTGCCAGCAGCCGGGATGGGCGTAGCACAGATACGCAGTATTTT

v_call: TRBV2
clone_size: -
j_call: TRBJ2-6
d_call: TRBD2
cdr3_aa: CASIRTSGRDSGANVLTF
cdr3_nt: TGTGCCAGCATCCGGACTAGCGGGAGGGACTCTGGGGCCAACGTCCTGACTTTC

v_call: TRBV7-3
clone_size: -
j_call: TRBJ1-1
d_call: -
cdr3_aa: CAGSSNWGSTEAFF
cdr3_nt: TGTGCCGGCAGCTCGAACTGGGGGAGCACTGAAGCTTTCTTT

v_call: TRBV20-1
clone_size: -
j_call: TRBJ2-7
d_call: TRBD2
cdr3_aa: CSARDGAGTSDYEQYF
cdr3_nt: TGCAGTGCTAGAGATGGTGCGGGGACTAGCGACTACGAGCAGTACTTC

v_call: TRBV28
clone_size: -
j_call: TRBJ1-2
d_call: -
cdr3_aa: CASSTGRINGYTF
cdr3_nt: TGTGCCAGCAGCACGGGACGGATAAATGGCTACACCTTC

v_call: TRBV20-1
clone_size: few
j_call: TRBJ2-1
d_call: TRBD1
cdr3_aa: CSASGTGGYNEQFF
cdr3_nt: TGCAGTGCTAGTGGTACAGGGGGATACAATGAGCAGTTCTTC

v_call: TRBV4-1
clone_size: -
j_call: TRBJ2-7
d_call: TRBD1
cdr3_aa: CASSQRGLAGPEQYF
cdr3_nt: TGCGCCAGCAGCCAAAGGGGGCTAGCTGGTCCCGAGCAGTACTTC

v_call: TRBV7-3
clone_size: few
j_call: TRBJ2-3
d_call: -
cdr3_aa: CASSQGDSPDTQYF
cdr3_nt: TGTGCCAGCAGCCAGGGTGACAGCCCAGATACGCAGTATTTT

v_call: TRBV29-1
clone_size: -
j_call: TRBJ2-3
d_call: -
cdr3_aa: CSVGSQYPTQYF
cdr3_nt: TGCAGCGTTGGGTCCCAATACCCTACGCAGTATTTT

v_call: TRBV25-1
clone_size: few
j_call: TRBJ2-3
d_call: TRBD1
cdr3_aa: CASSVTGGTDTQYF
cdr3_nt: TGTGCCAGCAGTGTAACAGGGGGCACAGATACGCAGTATTTT

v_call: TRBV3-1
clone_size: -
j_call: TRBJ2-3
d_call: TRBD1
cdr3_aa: CASSQEAGQGADTQYF
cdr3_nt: TGTGCCAGCAGCCAAGAAGCGGGACAGGGGGCAGATACGCAGTATTTT

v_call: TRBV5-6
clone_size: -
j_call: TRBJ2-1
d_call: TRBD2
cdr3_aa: CASSIRLAGAYNEQFF
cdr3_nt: TGTGCCAGCAGCATACGTTTAGCGGGAGCCTACAATGAGCAGTTCTTC

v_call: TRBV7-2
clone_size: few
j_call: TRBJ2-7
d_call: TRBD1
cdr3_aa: CASSFDRGPYEQYF
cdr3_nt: TGTGCCAGCAGCTTCGACAGGGGGCCCTACGAGCAGTACTTC

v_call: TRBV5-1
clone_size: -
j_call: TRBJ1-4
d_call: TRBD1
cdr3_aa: CASSVGTGVNEKLFF
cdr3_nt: TGCGCCAGCAGCGTTGGGACAGGAGTTAATGAAAAACTGTTTTTT

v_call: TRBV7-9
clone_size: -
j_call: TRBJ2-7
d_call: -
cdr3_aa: CASNLEVYEQYF
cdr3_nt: TGTGCCAGCAACTTAGAAGTCTACGAGCAGTACTTC

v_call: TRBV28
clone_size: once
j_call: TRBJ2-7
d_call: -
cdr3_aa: CASFSGYEQYF
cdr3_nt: TGTGCCAGCTTTTCGGGGTACGAGCAGTACTTC

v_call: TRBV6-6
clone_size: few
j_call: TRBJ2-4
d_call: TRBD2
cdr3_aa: CASSYSRESGRAGKQYF
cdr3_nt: TGTGCCAGCAGTTACTCGAGGGAGAGCGGGAGGGCAGGAAAGCAGTACTTC

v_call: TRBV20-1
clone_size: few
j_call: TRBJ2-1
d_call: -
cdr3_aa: CSARDPAGRVYNEQFF
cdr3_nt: TGCAGTGCTAGAGATCCTGCCGGTAGGGTCTACAATGAGCAGTTCTTC

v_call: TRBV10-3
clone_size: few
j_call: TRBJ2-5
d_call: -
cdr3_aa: CATEAVTGEGETQYF
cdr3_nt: TGTGCCACCGAAGCTGTGACAGGGGAGGGAGAGACCCAGTACTTC

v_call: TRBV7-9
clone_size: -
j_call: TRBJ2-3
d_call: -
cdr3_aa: CASSLRSSGASTDTQYF
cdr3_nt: TGTGCCAGCAGTCTAAGGTCTTCGGGAGCTAGCACAGATACGCAGTATTTT

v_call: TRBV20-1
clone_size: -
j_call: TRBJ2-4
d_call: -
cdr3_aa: CSANTKHRDQRNIQYF
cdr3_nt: TGCAGTGCTAATACCAAACACAGGGATCAGAGGAACATTCAGTACTTC

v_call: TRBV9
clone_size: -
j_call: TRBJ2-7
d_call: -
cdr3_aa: CASSETTGGGYEQYF
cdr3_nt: TGTGCCAGCAGTGAGACAACAGGAGGAGGCTACGAGCAGTACTTC

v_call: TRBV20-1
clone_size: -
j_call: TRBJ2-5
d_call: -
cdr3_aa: CSAEYQETQYF
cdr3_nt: TGCAGTGCTGAGTACCAAGAGACCCAGTACTTC